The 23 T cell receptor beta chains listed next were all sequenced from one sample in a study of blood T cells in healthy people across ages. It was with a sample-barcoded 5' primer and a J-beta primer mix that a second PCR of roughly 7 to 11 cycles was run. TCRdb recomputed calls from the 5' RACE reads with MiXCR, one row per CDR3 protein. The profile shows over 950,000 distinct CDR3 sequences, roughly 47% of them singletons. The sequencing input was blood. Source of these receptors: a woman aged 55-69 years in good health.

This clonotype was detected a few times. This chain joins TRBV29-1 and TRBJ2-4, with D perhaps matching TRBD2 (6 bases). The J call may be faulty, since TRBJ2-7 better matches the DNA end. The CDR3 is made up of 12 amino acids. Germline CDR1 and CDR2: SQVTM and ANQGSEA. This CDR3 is CSGGVPYGEQYF. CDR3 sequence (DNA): TGCAGCGGGGGGGTACCCTACGGCGAGCAGTACTTC.

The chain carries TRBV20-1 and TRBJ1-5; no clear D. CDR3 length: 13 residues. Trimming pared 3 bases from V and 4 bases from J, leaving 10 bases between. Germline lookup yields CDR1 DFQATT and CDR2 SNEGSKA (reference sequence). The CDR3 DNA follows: TGCAGTGCTAGTGCAGACTATAATCAGCCCCAGCATTTT. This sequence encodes CSASADYNQPQHF.

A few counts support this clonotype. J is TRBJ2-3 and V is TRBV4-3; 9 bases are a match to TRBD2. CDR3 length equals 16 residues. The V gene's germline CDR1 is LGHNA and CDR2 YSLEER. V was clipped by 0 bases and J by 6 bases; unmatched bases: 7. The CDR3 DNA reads TGCGCCAGCAGCCAAGAGCCAGCGGGAGGATTGGATACGCAGTATTTT. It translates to CASSQEPAGGLDTQYF.

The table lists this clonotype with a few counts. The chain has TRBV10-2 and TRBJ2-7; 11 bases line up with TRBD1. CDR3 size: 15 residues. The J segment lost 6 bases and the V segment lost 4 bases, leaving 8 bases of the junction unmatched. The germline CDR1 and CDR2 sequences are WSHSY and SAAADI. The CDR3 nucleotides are TGCGCCAGCAGTGCCCCGGACAGGGGGCTTGTCGAGCAGTACTTC. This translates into CASSAPDRGLVEQYF.

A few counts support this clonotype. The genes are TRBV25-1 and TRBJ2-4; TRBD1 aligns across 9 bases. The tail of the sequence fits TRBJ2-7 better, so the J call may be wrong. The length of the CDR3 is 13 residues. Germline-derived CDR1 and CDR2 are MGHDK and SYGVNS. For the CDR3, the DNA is TGTGCCAGCTCGGACAGGGGCTCCTACGAGCAGTACTTC. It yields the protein CASSDRGSYEQYF.

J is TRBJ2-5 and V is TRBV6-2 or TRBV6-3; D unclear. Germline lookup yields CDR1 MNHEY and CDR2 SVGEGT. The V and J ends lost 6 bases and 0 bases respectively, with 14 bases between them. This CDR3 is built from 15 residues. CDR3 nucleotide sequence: TGTGCCAGCAGACGGGCCCAGGACCACCAAGAGACCCAGTACTTC. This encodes CASRRAQDHQETQYF.

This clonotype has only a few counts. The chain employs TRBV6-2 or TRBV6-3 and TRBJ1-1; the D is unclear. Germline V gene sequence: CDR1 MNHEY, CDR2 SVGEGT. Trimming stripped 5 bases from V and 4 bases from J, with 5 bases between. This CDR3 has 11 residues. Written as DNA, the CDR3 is TGTGCCAGCAGTCCTTCCACTGAAGCTTTCTTT. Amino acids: CASSPSTEAFF.

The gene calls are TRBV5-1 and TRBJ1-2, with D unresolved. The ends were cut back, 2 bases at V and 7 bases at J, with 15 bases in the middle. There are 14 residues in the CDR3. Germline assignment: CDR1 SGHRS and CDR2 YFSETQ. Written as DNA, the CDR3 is TGCGCCAGCAGCTTAAAGTCCTTAACTGGTGGCTACACCTTC. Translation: CASSLKSLTGGYTF.

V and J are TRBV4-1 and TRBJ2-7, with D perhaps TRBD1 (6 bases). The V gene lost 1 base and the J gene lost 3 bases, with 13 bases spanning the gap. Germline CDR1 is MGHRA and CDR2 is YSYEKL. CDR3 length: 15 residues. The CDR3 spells CASSQVAGTYYEQYF. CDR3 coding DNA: TGCGCCAGCAGCCAAGTCGCCGGGACATACTACGAGCAGTACTTC.

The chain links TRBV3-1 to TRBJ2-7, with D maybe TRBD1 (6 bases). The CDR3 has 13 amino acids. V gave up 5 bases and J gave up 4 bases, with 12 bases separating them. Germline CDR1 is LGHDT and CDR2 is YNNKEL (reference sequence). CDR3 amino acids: CASSTSTGYEQYF. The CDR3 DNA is TGTGCCAGCAGCACTTCGACAGGTTACGAGCAGTACTTC.

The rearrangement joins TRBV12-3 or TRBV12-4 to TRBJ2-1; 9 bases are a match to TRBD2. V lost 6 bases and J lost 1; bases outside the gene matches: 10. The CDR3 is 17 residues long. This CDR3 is CASSPWAGGPSYNEQFF. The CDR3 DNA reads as TGTGCCAGCAGCCCTTGGGCGGGAGGGCCTTCCTACAATGAGCAGTTCTTC.

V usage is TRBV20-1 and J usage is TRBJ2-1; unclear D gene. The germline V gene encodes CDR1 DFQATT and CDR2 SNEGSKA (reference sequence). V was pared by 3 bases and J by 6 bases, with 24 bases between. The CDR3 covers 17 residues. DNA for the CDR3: TGCAGTGCTAGTCCCTTTAAGTCGGCTACTCCCTCCAATGAGCAGTTCTTC. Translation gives CSASPFKSATPSNEQFF.

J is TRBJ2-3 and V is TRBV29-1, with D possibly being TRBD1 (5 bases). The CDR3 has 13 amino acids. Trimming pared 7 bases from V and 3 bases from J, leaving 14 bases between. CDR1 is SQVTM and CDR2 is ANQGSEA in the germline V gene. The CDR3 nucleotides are TGCAGCGCCCAAGGGGCTGGGACAGATACGCAGTATTTT. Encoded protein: CSAQGAGTDTQYF.

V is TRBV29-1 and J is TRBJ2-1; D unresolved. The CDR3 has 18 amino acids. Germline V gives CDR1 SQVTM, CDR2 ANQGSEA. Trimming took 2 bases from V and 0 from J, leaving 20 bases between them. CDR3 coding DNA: TGCAGCGTTGAATCCTTTCTTAGCAGCCTTAGCTCCTACAATGAGCAGTTCTTC. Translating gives CSVESFLSSLSSYNEQFF.

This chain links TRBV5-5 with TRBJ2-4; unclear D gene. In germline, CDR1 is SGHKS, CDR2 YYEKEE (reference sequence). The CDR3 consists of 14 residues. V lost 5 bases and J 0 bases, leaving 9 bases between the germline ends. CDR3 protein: CASSPLVAKNIQYF. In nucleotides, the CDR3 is TGTGCCAGCAGTCCCCTGGTAGCCAAAAACATTCAGTACTTC.

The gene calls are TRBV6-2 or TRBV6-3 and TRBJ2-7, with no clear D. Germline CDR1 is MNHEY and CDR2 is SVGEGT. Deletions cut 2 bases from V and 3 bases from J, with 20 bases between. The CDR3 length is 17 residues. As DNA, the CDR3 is TGTGCCAGCAGTTACCGTCTCGCGGTTGTTTTTGGCTACGAGCAGTACTTC. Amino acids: CASSYRLAVVFGYEQYF.

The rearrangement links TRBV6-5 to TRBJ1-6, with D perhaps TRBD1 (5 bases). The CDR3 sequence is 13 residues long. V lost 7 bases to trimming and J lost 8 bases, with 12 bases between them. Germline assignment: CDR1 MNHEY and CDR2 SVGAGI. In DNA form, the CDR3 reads TGTGCCAGCAAGCGAGGGGTTGATTCACCCCTCCACTTT. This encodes CASKRGVDSPLHF.

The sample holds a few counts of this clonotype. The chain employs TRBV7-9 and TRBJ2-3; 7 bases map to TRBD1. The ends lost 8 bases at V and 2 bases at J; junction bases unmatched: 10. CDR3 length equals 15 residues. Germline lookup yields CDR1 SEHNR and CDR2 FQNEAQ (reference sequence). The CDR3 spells CASYDGDRYTDTQYF. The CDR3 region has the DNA TGTGCCAGCTACGATGGGGACAGATACACAGATACGCAGTATTTT.

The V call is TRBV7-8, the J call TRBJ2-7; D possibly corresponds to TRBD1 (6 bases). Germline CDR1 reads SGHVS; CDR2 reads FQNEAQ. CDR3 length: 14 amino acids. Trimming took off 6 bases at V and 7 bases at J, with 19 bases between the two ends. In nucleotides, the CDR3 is TGTGCCAGCAGGATGACAGGATCGGGCAATGAGCAGTACTTC. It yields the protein CASRMTGSGNEQYF.

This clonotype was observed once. CDR3 in amino acids: CASSPGTEGGYTF. The DNA of the CDR3 is TGTGCCAGCAGCCCCGGCACGGAAGGTGGCTACACCTTC. V gene TRBV7-9 combines with J gene TRBJ1-2; D remains ambiguous. Germline CDR1 reads SEHNR; CDR2 reads FQNEAQ (reference sequence). The ends were cut back, 5 bases at V and 7 bases at J, with 14 bases in the middle. The CDR3 runs 13 residues.

The chain's CDR3 is CASSTSKGKAFF. The CDR3 region has the DNA TGTGCCAGCAGCACCTCTAAGGGGAAAGCTTTCTTT. The chain combines TRBV3-1 with TRBJ1-1, with D perhaps TRBD1 (5 bases). The germline V and J ends were trimmed by 5 bases and 9 bases, with 13 bases remaining between them. CDR1 is LGHDT, CDR2 YNNKEL, per germline (reference sequence). There are 12 residues in the CDR3. The complete variable domain, with remaining parts taken from reference TRBV3-1 and TRBJ1-1, reads DTAVSQTPKYLVTQMGNDKSIKCEQNLGHDTMYWYKQDSKKFLKIMFSYNNKELIINETVPNRFSPKSPDKAHLNLHINSLELGDSAVYFCASSTSKGKAFFGQGTRLTVV.

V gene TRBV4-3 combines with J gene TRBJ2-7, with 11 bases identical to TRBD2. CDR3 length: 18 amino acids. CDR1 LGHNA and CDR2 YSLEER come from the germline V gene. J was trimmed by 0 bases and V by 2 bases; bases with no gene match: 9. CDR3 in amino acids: CASSQSWASGRFSYEQYF. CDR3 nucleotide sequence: TGCGCCAGCAGCCAATCATGGGCTAGCGGGAGGTTCTCCTACGAGCAGTACTTC.

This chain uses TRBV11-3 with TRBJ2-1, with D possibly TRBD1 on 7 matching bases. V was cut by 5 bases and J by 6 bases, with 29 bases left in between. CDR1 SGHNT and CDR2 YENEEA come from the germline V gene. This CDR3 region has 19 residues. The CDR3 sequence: CASSNESWIGWQGGNEQFF. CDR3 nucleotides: TGTGCCAGCAGCAACGAATCGTGGATTGGCTGGCAGGGGGGCAATGAGCAGTTCTTC.